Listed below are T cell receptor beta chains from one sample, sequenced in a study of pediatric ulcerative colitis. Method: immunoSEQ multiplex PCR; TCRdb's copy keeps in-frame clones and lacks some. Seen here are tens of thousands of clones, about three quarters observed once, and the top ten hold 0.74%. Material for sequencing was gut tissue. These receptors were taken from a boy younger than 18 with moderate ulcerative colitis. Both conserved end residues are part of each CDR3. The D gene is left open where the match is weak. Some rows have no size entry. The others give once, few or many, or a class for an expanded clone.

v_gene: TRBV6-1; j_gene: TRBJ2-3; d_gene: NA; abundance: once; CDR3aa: CASSEDVLVGSTQYF; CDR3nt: TGTGCCAGCAGTGAAGATGTATTAGTAGGGAGTACGCAGTATTTT
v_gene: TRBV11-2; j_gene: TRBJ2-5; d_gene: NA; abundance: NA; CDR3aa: CASSLGSYREETQYF; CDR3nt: TGTGCCAGCAGCTTAGGAAGCTACAGAGAAGAGACCCAGTACTTC
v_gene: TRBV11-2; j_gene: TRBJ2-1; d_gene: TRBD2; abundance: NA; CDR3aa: CASIQLAGVLNEQFF; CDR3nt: TGTGCCAGCATCCAACTAGCGGGAGTATTAAATGAGCAGTTCTTC
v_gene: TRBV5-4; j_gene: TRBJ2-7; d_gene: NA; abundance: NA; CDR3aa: CASSLGRDPFMEQYF; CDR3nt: TGTGCCAGCAGCTTGGGGCGGGACCCCTTCATGGAGCAGTACTTC
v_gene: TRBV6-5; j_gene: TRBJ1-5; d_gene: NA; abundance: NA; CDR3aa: CASSSLYSNQPQHF; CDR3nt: TGTGCCAGCAGTTCGCTTTATAGCAATCAGCCCCAGCATTTT
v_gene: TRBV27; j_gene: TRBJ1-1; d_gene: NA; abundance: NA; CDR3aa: CASSDSMNTEAFF; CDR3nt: TGTGCCAGCAGTGACAGCATGAACACTGAAGCTTTCTTT
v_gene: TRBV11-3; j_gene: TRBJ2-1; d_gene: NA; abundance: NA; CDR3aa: CASSPDSSYNEQFF; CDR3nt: TGTGCCAGCAGCCCCGACAGTTCCTACAATGAGCAGTTCTTC
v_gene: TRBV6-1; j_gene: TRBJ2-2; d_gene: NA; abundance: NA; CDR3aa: CASSSGVGYTGELFF; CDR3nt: TGTGCCAGCAGTAGTGGCGTAGGATACACCGGGGAGCTGTTTTTT
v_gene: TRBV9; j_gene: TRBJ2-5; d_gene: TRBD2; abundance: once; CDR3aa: CASSVGSRAGVTGETQYF; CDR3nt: TGTGCCAGCAGCGTAGGGAGTCGAGCGGGAGTTACGGGGGAGACCCAGTACTTC
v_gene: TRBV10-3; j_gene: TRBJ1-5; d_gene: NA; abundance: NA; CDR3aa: CAISEGGGQPQHF; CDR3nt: TGTGCCATCAGTGAAGGGGGGGGTCAGCCCCAGCATTTT
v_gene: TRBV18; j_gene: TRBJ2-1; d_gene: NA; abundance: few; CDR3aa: CASSPSYSNEQFF; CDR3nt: TGTGCCAGCTCACCAAGCTATTCCAATGAGCAGTTCTTC
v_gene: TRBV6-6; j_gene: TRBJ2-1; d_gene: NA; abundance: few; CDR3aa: CASSYDHAYNEQFF; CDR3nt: TGTGCCAGCAGTTACGACCACGCCTACAATGAGCAGTTCTTC
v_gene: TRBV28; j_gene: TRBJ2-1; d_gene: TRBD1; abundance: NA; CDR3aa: CASSRQGTSYNEQFF; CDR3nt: TGTGCCAGCAGCCGACAGGGTACCTCCTACAATGAGCAGTTCTTC
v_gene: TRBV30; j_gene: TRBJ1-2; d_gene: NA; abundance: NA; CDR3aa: CAWKREGTPDGYTF; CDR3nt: TGTGCCTGGAAGCGGGAAGGGACCCCGGATGGCTACACCTTC
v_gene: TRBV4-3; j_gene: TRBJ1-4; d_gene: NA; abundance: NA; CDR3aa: CASSQEPEGVNEKLFF; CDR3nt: TGCGCCAGCAGCCAAGAACCAGAAGGAGTTAATGAAAAACTGTTTTTT
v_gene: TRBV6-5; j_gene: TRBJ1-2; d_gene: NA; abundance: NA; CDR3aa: CASSYLQGGTYGYTF; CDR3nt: TGTGCCAGCAGTTACCTCCAGGGTGGTACCTATGGCTACACCTTC
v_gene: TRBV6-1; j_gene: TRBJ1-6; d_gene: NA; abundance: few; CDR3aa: CASSFGENSPLHF; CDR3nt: TGTGCCAGCAGTTTTGGAGAAAATTCACCCCTCCACTTT
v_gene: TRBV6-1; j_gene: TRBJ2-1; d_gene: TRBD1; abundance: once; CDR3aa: CASRRVGQGYEQFF; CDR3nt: TGTGCCAGCAGGAGAGTCGGACAGGGCTATGAGCAGTTCTTC
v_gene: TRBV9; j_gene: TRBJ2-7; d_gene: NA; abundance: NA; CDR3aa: CASSPRMSGYEQYF; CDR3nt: TGTGCCAGCAGCCCCAGAATGTCGGGTTACGAGCAGTACTTC
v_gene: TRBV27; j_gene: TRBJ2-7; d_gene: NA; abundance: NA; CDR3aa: CASRAGQNYEQYF; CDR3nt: TGTGCCAGCAGGGCGGGACAGAACTACGAGCAGTACTTC
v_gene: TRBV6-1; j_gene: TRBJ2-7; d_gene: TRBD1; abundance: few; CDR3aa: CASSERGTVEIYEQYF; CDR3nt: TGTGCCAGCAGTGAAAGGGGGACAGTTGAGATCTACGAGCAGTACTTC
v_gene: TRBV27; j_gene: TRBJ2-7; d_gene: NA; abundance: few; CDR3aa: CASSFLYEQYF; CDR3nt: TGTGCCAGCAGTTTTCTCTACGAGCAGTACTTC
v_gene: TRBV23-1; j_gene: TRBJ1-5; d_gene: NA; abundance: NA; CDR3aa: CASRDREGLYSNQPQHF; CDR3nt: TGCGCCAGCAGAGATCGAGAAGGACTATATAGCAATCAGCCCCAGCATTTT
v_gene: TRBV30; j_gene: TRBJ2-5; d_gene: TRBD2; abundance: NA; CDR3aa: CAWSWWGGTYQETQYF; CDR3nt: TGTGCCTGGAGTTGGTGGGGAGGGACGTACCAAGAGACCCAGTACTTC
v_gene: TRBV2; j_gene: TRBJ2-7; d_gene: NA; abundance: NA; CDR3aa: CAIPQTNVSYEQYF; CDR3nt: TGTGCCATTCCACAGACAAACGTCTCCTACGAGCAGTACTTC
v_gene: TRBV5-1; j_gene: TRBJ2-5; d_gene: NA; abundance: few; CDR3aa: CASSGGHVQETQYF; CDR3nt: TGCGCCAGCAGCGGGGGACACGTCCAAGAGACCCAGTACTTC
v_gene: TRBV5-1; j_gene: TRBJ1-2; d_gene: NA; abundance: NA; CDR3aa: CASSLEGGRLGGYTF; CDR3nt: TGCGCCAGCAGCTTGGAAGGGGGGCGGTTAGGAGGCTACACCTTC
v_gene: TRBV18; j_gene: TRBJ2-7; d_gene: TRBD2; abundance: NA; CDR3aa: CASSRPLAGVDEQYF; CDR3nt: TGTGCCAGCTCACGCCCACTAGCGGGAGTTGACGAGCAGTACTTC
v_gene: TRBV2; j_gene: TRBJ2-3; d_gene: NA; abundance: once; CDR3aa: CASNGTPARASTDTQYF; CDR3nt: TGTGCCAGCAATGGTACCCCAGCAAGGGCAAGCACAGATACGCAGTATTTT
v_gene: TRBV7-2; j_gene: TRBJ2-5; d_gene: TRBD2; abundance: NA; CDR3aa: CASSLYTGGVGETQYF; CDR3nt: TGTGCCAGCAGCTTGTACACTGGGGGGGTGGGAGAGACCCAGTACTTC
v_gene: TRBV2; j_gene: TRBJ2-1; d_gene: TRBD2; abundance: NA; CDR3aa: CASIGVGGGKNNEQFF; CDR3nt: TGTGCCAGCATCGGGGTCGGCGGGGGTAAAAACAATGAGCAGTTCTTC
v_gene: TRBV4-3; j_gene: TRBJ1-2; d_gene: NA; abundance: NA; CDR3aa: CASSQGSFYGYTF; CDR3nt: TGCGCCAGCAGCCAAGGAAGCTTCTATGGCTACACCTTC
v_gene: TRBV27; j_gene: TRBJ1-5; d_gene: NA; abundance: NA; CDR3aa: CASSRGRERPQHF; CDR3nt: TGTGCCAGCAGTCGGGGGCGGGAGCGGCCCCAGCATTTT
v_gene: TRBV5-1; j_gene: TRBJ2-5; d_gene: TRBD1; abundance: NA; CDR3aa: CASSSQGVEETQYF; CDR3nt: TGCGCCAGCAGCTCACAGGGGGTCGAAGAGACCCAGTACTTC
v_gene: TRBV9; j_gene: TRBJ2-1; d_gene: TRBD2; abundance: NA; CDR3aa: CASSPRGSGLIGEQFF; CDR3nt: TGTGCCAGCAGCCCCCGGGGTAGCGGGCTTATTGGCGAGCAGTTCTTC
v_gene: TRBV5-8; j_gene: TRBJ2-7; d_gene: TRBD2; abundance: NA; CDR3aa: CASSLVLAGAGYEQYF; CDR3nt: TGTGCCAGCAGCTTGGTCTTAGCGGGAGCAGGTTACGAGCAGTACTTC
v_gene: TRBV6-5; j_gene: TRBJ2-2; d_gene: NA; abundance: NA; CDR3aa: CASSLSGNTGELFF; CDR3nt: TGTGCCAGCAGTCTCTCCGGGAACACCGGGGAGCTGTTTTTT
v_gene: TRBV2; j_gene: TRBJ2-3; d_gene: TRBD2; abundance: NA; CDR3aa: CASSRRAGGLPDTQYF; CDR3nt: TGTGCCAGCAGTCGTCGGGCGGGGGGACTCCCAGATACGCAGTATTTT